The T cell receptor beta chain under discussion was sequenced for a study of neoadjuvant anti-PD-1 for oral cavity cancer. The V end lost 2 bases, the J end lost 2 bases, and 10 bases lay between the germline ends. Germline V CDR1 and CDR2: SGHTA, FQGNSA. The CDR3 totals 15 residues. This sample's time point: after neoadjuvant nivolumab, at surgical resection. The repertoire was sequenced with immunoSEQ multiplex PCR; TCRdb's copy has only in-frame clones and lacks some. The data hold around 8,000 clones, with around three fifths observed a single time. The origin of this receptor is a person between 35 and 79 years old with oral cavity squamous cell carcinoma. The J gene is TRBJ1-3, the V gene TRBV7-2; D uncertain. This specimen consisted of PBMCs, obtained after nivolumab (anti-PD-1) treatment. The CDR3 nucleotides are TGTGCCAGCAGCTTATCCGGGTTCCCTGGAAACACCATATATTTT. Its protein product is CASSLSGFPGNTIYF.